The 30 T cell receptor beta chains given below trace back to one sample, sequenced in a study of blood T cells in healthy people across ages. Primers used in a second PCR of about 7 to 12 cycles were a sample-barcoded 5' primer and a J-beta primer mix. TCRdb reprocessed the 5' RACE reads with MiXCR, giving one entry per CDR3 protein. The sample holds around 900,000 distinct CDR3 sequences, under 30% seen once. Sequences were obtained from blood. Receptor source: a woman of 80 years or more in good health.

This clonotype was recorded at least ten times. The chain has TRBV7-2 and TRBJ1-5, with TRBD1 as a possible D gene (6 bases). The V end lost 3 bases, the J end lost 2 bases, and 14 bases lay between the germline ends. Germline CDR1 is SGHTA and CDR2 is FQGNSA. The CDR3 contains 16 residues. For the CDR3, the DNA is TGTGCCAGCAGCTTGCGACAGGCAGGGCGCAATCAGCCCCAGCATTTT. Protein sequence: CASSLRQAGRNQPQHF.

This clonotype was observed many times. The genes are TRBV2 and TRBJ2-1; D perhaps matches TRBD1 (6 bases). From germline, CDR1 is SNHLY and CDR2 FYNNEI. There are 14 residues in the CDR3. V was shortened by 4 bases and J by 4 bases, with 11 bases between the two germline ends. CDR3 sequence (DNA): TGTGCCAGCAGTGGAGCCAGGGGATACAATGAGCAGTTCTTC. Amino acid sequence: CASSGARGYNEQFF.

This clonotype was recorded at least ten times. V and J are TRBV20-1 and TRBJ1-5, with unresolved D. Trimming cost V 7 bases and J 2 bases, with 15 bases left between them. The CDR3 covers 14 residues. Germline CDR1 reads DFQATT; CDR2 reads SNEGSKA (reference sequence). CDR3 bases: TGCAGTGTTGGGAACAGCTTCGGCAATCAGCCCCAGCATTTT. This codes for CSVGNSFGNQPQHF.

This clonotype was seen ten or more times. The chain employs TRBV24-1 and TRBJ1-5; no clear D. Germline V gene sequence: CDR1 KGHDR, CDR2 SFDVKD. The CDR3 spans 15 residues. The V and J ends lost 6 bases and 1 base respectively, with 12 bases between them. CDR3 protein: CATSRGIGSNQPQHF. The CDR3, as DNA: TGTGCCACCAGTAGAGGGATTGGGAGCAATCAGCCCCAGCATTTT.

V is TRBV24-1 and J is TRBJ2-4; D possibly corresponds to TRBD1 (6 bases). The CDR3 contains 16 residues. V lost 3 bases to trimming and J lost 8 bases, with 19 bases between them. Germline V CDR1 and CDR2: KGHDR, SFDVKD. The CDR3 spells CATSDPRTDPTDIQYF. CDR3 sequence (DNA): TGTGCCACCAGTGATCCCCGGACAGACCCGACAGACATTCAGTACTTC.

This clonotype was picked up a small number of times. The chain has TRBV24-1 and TRBJ1-2; 7 positions match TRBD1. There are 12 residues in the CDR3. Germline lookup yields CDR1 KGHDR and CDR2 SFDVKD. V lost 4 bases, J lost 7 bases, and 2 bases stayed unmatched. CDR3 bases: TGTGCCACCAGTGAACAGGGGAGTGGCTACACCTTC. Its protein product is CATSEQGSGYTF.

This clonotype was counted many times. V and J are TRBV7-2 and TRBJ2-7; tentatively, D is TRBD1 (5 bases). The CDR3 length is 15 residues. V was cut by 2 bases and J by 1 base, with 12 bases left in between. Germline CDR1 is SGHTA and CDR2 is FQGNSA. CDR3 residues: CASSLFSGPSYEQYF. For the CDR3, the DNA is TGTGCCAGCAGCTTATTCTCAGGGCCATCCTACGAGCAGTACTTC.

The chain employs TRBV18 and TRBJ1-5; 9 nucleotides agree with TRBD1. The CDR3 spans 17 residues. CDR1 KGHSH and CDR2 LQKENI come from the germline V gene. V dropped 1 base and J dropped 0; count of bases not matched to a gene: 4. CDR3 sequence (DNA): TGTGCCAGCTCACCACAACAGGGGGCGAGTAGCAATCAGCCCCAGCATTTT. Amino acid sequence: CASSPQQGASSNQPQHF.

The chain carries TRBV7-9 and TRBJ2-1; no clear D. The CDR3 loop spans 13 amino acids. Trimming cost V 4 bases and J 6 bases, with 10 bases left between them. Germline CDR1 is SEHNR and CDR2 is FQNEAQ (reference sequence). The CDR3 protein is CASSSLWINEQFF. In DNA, the CDR3 is TGTGCCAGCAGCTCCCTGTGGATCAATGAGCAGTTCTTC.

This clonotype was counted only a few times. J is TRBJ2-5 and V is TRBV2; 8 bases line up with TRBD1. CDR1 and CDR2 (germline): SNHLY, FYNNEI. V lost 7 bases to trimming and J lost 2 bases; unmatched junction nucleotides: 9. The CDR3 has 15 amino acids. CDR3 bases: TGTGCCAGCAACCGACAGGGGTCACCTCAAGAGACCCAGTACTTC. Translation gives CASNRQGSPQETQYF.

In nucleotides, the CDR3 is TGCGCCAGCAGCTTAGAAGGGATGAAATATGGCTACACCTTC. Translated: CASSLEGMKYGYTF. This chain joins TRBV5-1 and TRBJ1-2; D gene ambiguous. Germline V gene lookup returns CDR1 SGHRS and CDR2 YFSETQ. The CDR3 runs to 14 residues. Deletions cut 2 bases from V and 5 bases from J, with 13 bases between. Supplemented by reference TRBV5-1 and TRBJ1-2, the full variable domain reads KAGVTQTPRYLIKTRGQQVTLSCSPISGHRSVSWYQQTPGQGLQFLFEYFSETQRNKGNFPGRFSGRQFSNSRSEMNVSTLELGDSALYLCASSLEGMKYGYTFGSGTRLTVV.

The DNA for the CDR3 is TGCGCCAGCAGCTTGTCGTCAGTCCTAAATCAAGAGACCCAGTACTTC. This encodes CASSLSSVLNQETQYF. The chain employs TRBV5-1 and TRBJ2-5, with D unclear. The V gene's germline CDR1 is SGHRS and CDR2 YFSETQ. The CDR3 sequence is 16 residues long. The V gene lost 1 base and the J gene lost 2 bases, with 15 bases spanning the gap.

The sample holds many counts of this clonotype. V usage is TRBV7-2 and J usage is TRBJ1-2; D perhaps matches TRBD1 (5 bases). V lost 5 bases, J lost 3 bases, and 16 bases lay in between. The CDR3 contains 15 residues. Germline-derived CDR1 and CDR2 are SGHTA and FQGNSA. The CDR3 is CASSQYRQQDYGYTF. Here the CDR3 DNA reads TGTGCCAGCAGCCAATACCGCCAACAGGACTATGGCTACACCTTC.

The table lists this clonotype with many counts. V and J are TRBV20-1 and TRBJ2-1; D may be TRBD1 or TRBD2 (6 bases each). Trimming left V 3 bases short and J 8 bases short, with 14 bases between. Germline V gives CDR1 DFQATT, CDR2 SNEGSKA (reference sequence). The CDR3 totals 13 residues. The CDR3 loop is CSASSMGGHEQFF. CDR3 DNA: TGCAGTGCTAGCTCAATGGGGGGCCATGAGCAGTTCTTC.

This clonotype appeared a few times. V usage is TRBV2 and J usage is TRBJ1-2; 7 bases fit TRBD1. The V gene's germline CDR1 is SNHLY and CDR2 FYNNEI. CDR3 length: 13 residues. J gave up 7 bases and V 6 bases, and 8 bases lay outside the gene matches. The CDR3 DNA is TGTGCCAGCAGCCTCGAGCCAGGGGGTGGCTACACCTTC. This gives the protein CASSLEPGGGYTF. The variable domain in full, completed from reference TRBV2 and TRBJ1-2, reads EPEVTQTPSHQVTQMGQEVILRCVPISNHLYFYWYRQILGQKVEFLVSFYNNEISEKSEIFDDQFSVERPDGSNFTLKIRSTKLEDSAMYFCASSLEPGGGYTFGSGTRLTVV.

A word on this clonotype: This may stem from a read error, because a much larger clone lies one nucleotide away. The J gene is TRBJ2-6, the V gene TRBV9; D is tentatively TRBD1 or TRBD2 (5 bases each). The germline CDR1 and CDR2 sequences are SGDLS and YYNGEE. This CDR3 region has 15 residues. The germline V and J ends were trimmed by 6 bases and 0 bases, with 10 bases remaining between them. The CDR3 DNA is TGTGCCAGCAACTGGGGGAACTCTGGGGCCAACGTCCTGACTTTC. Translation: CASNWGNSGANVLTF.

For this clonotype: Possible read error: a much larger clone is one base away. The V call is TRBV6-5, the J call TRBJ1-6, with D tentatively TRBD1 (5 bases). CDR3 length: 16 residues. The germline gives CDR1 MNHEY, CDR2 SVGAGI. The CDR3 nucleotides are TGTGCCAACAGTTACTCAGTAACAGGCCGGAATTCACCCCTCCACTTT. It is translated as CANSYSVTGRNSPLHF.

In the case of this clonotype: No conserved phenylalanine or tryptophan ends this CDR3, so it is likely a read error. The chain employs TRBV30 and TRBJ2-1; perhaps TRBD1 as D (6 bases). Germline assignment: CDR1 GTSNPN and CDR2 SVGIG (reference sequence). Trimming cost V 1 base and J 0 bases, with 13 bases left between them. The length of the CDR3 is 16 residues. DNA of the CDR3: TGTGCCTGGAGTGCAGTAGGACAGAGCTCCTACAATGAGCAGTTCGTC. Protein product: CAWSAVGQSSYNEQFV.

As regards this clonotype: This may arise from a read error, as a much more abundant clone is one base away. The chain has TRBV6-5 and TRBJ1-2; 9 bases align to TRBD1. CDR1 is MNHEY, CDR2 SVGAGI, per germline. CDR3 length equals 15 residues. The CDR3 region has the DNA TGTGCCAGCAGTTACAAGGGACAGGGAGCCTCTGGCTACATCTTC. Its protein product is CASSYKGQGASGYIF.

In this sample, this clonotype turned up a few times. The V call is TRBV4-2, the J call TRBJ2-1, with D perhaps TRBD2 (7 bases). Germline values: CDR1 LGHNA, CDR2 YNFKEQ. Deletions cut 1 base from V and 6 bases from J, with 10 bases between. The CDR3 spans 14 residues. The CDR3 region is CASSQVGGRNEQFF. For the CDR3, the DNA is TGTGCCAGCAGCCAAGTGGGGGGGCGCAATGAGCAGTTCTTC.

This clonotype has only a few counts. A much more abundant neighbour one base away suggests this may be a read error. The chain has TRBV24-1 and TRBJ2-7, with TRBD1 as a possible D gene (6 bases). The CDR3 extends over 14 amino acids. The V gene lost 8 bases and the J gene lost 7 bases, with 20 bases spanning the gap. Germline assignment: CDR1 KGHDR and CDR2 SFDVKD. CDR3 sequence: CATMGAFEYNEQYF. Here the CDR3 DNA reads TGTGCCACCATGGGGGCCTTTGAATACAATGAGCAGTACTTC.

This clonotype has at least ten counts. This sequence joins TRBV20-1 and TRBJ1-2; a possible D gene is TRBD1 (6 bases). The germline V gene has CDR1 DFQATT and CDR2 SNEGSKA (reference sequence). The V end was cut by 0 bases, the J end by 8 bases, with 16 bases between. CDR3 length: 14 amino acids. The CDR3 DNA reads TGCAGTGCTAGAGAACGCGGAACAGGGCTAGGCTACACCTTC. It translates to CSARERGTGLGYTF.

Many counts were recorded for this clonotype. The chain employs TRBV10-3 and TRBJ2-7; 8 nucleotides line up with TRBD1. Looked up from germline, CDR1 is ENHRY and CDR2 is SYGVKD. The V segment lost 5 bases and the J segment 6 bases; nucleotides outside the gene matches: 6. This CDR3 has 13 amino acids. In nucleotides, the CDR3 is TGTGCCATCAGTACGACAGGGGTACTCGAGCAGTACTTC. Its protein is CAISTTGVLEQYF.

This sequence joins TRBV19 and TRBJ2-5, with 8 positions matching TRBD1. The CDR3 consists of 16 residues. Unmatched junction bases numbered 19, after V lost 3 bases and J lost 13 bases. CDR1 and CDR2 from the germline V gene are LNHDA and SQIVND (reference sequence). CDR3 protein: CASSISLQGARHELYF. The DNA of the CDR3 is TGTGCCAGTAGTATTAGTCTTCAGGGGGCGCGACACGAGCTGTACTTC.

The sample holds many counts of this clonotype. The J gene is TRBJ2-5, the V gene TRBV7-2, with a possible D match to TRBD2 (6 bases). The V and J ends lost 5 bases and 1 base respectively, with 11 bases between them. The CDR3 extends over 14 amino acids. Germline loops: CDR1 SGHTA, CDR2 FQGNSA. The CDR3 DNA is TGTGCCAGCAGCATGGGACTGAGCCAAGAGACCCAGTACTTC. Its translation is CASSMGLSQETQYF. Together with reference TRBV7-2 and TRBJ2-5, the CDR3 gives the full variable domain: GAGVSQSPSNKVTEKGKDVELRCDPISGHTALYWYRQSLGQGLEFLIYFQGNSAPDKSGLPSDRFSAERTGGSVSTLTIQRTQQEDSAVYLCASSMGLSQETQYFGPGTRLLVL.

The rearrangement joins TRBV2 to TRBJ1-5, with 7 bases fitting TRBD1. With 4 bases clipped from V and 6 bases from J, the junction kept 6 bases outside the gene matches. Looked up from germline, CDR1 is SNHLY and CDR2 is FYNNEI. This CDR3 region has 14 residues. CDR3 coding DNA: TGTGCCAGCAGTGGGGACAGTACCCTTCAGCCCCAGCATTTT. As protein: CASSGDSTLQPQHF.

J is TRBJ1-2 and V is TRBV6-2 or TRBV6-3, with 7 bases identical to TRBD1. CDR3 length: 17 amino acids. Germline CDR1 is MNHEY and CDR2 is SVGEGT. The J segment lost 4 bases and the V segment lost 6 bases, leaving 17 bases of the junction unmatched. The CDR3 loop is CASSAQPGQRAPYGYTF. CDR3 DNA sequence: TGTGCCAGCAGCGCCCAGCCGGGACAGCGGGCCCCCTATGGCTACACCTTC.

As for this clonotype: This clone may be a read error of a much larger clone one base away. The chain combines TRBV14 with TRBJ2-6, with 7 bases that match TRBD1. The J segment lost 0 bases and the V segment lost 4 bases, leaving 12 bases of the junction unmatched. The germline CDR1 and CDR2 sequences are SGHDN and FVKESK. The CDR3 has 19 amino acids. In DNA form, the CDR3 reads TGTGCCAGCAGCCTCCGACCGGGACAGTCAAGCTCTGGGGCCAACGTCCTGACTTTC. Its protein product is CASSLRPGQSSSGANVLTF.

The sample holds many counts of this clonotype. This rearrangement joins TRBV29-1 to TRBJ2-7, with 7 positions matching TRBD1. CDR3 length: 14 amino acids. Germline V CDR1 and CDR2: SQVTM, ANQGSEA. V dropped 6 bases and J dropped 2; count of bases not matched to a gene: 10. Here the CDR3 DNA reads TGCAGCGTCGTGTATCCAACAGGGGCCTACGAGCAGTACTTC. It encodes CSVVYPTGAYEQYF.

This clonotype has just a few counts. V and J are TRBV7-9 and TRBJ2-2; D may be TRBD2 (5 bases). The ends were cut back, 6 bases at V and 1 base at J, with 9 bases in the middle. Germline V gives CDR1 SEHNR, CDR2 FQNEAQ (reference sequence). This CDR3 has 14 residues. The CDR3 DNA reads as TGTGCCAGCAGGTCGGACTTGAACACCGGGGAGCTGTTTTTT. It specifies CASRSDLNTGELFF.